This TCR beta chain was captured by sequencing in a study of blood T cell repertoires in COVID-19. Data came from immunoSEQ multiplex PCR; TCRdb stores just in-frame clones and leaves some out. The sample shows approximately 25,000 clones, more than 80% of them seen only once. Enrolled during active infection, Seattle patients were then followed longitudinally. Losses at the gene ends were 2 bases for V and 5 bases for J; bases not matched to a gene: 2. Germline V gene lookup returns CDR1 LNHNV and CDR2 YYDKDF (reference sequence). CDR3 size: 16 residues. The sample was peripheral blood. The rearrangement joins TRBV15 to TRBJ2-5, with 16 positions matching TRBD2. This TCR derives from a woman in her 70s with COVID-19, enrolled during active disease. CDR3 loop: CATSRSGLAGGETQYF. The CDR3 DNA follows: TGTGCCACCAGCAGATCGGGACTAGCGGGAGGGGAGACCCAGTACTTC.